These T cell receptor beta chains were read from a single sample in a study of stem cell transplantation in POMP-related autoinflammatory disease. Produced via immunoSEQ multiplex PCR; TCRdb's table is partial and in-frame only. The sample gives about 6,900 clones, 83% of which show up once; about 4.2% is in the top ten. Sequenced input: a CXCR5-defined cell subset from PBMCs. The source of these receptors is a human donor in good health. Both conserved end residues are part of each CDR3. The order of the fields is V gene, J gene, CDR3 protein.

TRBV28	TRBJ2-6	CASRPQESGANVLTF
TRBV7-9	TRBJ2-6	CASSPAGILSGANVLTF
TRBV19	TRBJ2-2	CASSRETAGELFF
TRBV19	TRBJ1-6	CASSIGGRSSPLHF
TRBV19	TRBJ2-6	CASSSQGASSGANVLTF
TRBV6-5	TRBJ1-2	CASSRKGENYGYTF
TRBV6-1	TRBJ2-3	CASSEAVAGGGTDTQYF
TRBV6-1	TRBJ2-2	CASSVLAGTGELFF
TRBV7-8	TRBJ1-3	CASSLPGNTIYF
TRBV9	TRBJ1-2	CASSAWGGGSYGYTF
TRBV4-1	TRBJ1-5	CASSHGGQGVGQPQHF
TRBV11-3	TRBJ1-1	CASSFERLTEAFF
TRBV27	TRBJ2-2	CASSLRLRDRAAGELFF
TRBV5-1	TRBJ2-1	CASSPGQSYNEQFF
TRBV5-1	TRBJ1-6	CASSLDVGGGSPLHF
TRBV6-1	TRBJ1-4	CASSELGQFNEKLFF
TRBV5-8	TRBJ2-7	CATRTGQYEQYF
TRBV27	TRBJ1-1	CASSKGTARGEAFF
TRBV2	TRBJ1-2	CASRITWNYGYTF
TRBV4-3	TRBJ2-1	CASSQMGSPYNEQFF
TRBV4-3	TRBJ2-3	CASSQGTRKGADTQYF
TRBV15	TRBJ1-6	CATSRRAGQSNSPLHF
TRBV4-1	TRBJ2-5	CASSQGGNRGETQYF
TRBV6-4	TRBJ2-1	CASSVTGTGYNEQFF